These T cell receptor beta chains were read from a single sample in a study of Ad26.COV2.S vaccination and SARS-CoV-2 variants. The table came from immunoSEQ multiplex PCR; TCRdb's copy has only in-frame clones and leaves some out. The data hold hundreds of thousands of clones, with nearly 90% observed a single time. The input for sequencing was peripheral blood, taken in a trial of Ad26.COV2.S vaccine versus placebo. The receptor source for this set is a person aged 18-60 years who received the Ad26.COV2.S COVID-19 vaccine or a placebo. The CDR3 runs from the conserved cysteine through the conserved F or W. Fields, in order: V gene, CDR3 protein.

TRBV7-9 CASSLKRGQETQYF
TRBV3-1/TRBV3-2 CASSQVDEKLFF
TRBV7-2 CASSLVRKKLFF
TRBV4-3 CASSQEYLANYGYTF
TRBV7-2 CASSLATAAGDTQYF
TRBV18 CASSRGLANTGELFF
TRBV7-7 CASSLAAGLRETQYF
TRBV6-2/TRBV6-3 CASSSVVGQETQYF
TRBV27 CASSLDEGSTEAFF
TRBV6-5 CASGTSSYNEQFF
TRBV2 CASSLTGAQTQYF
TRBV19 CASSTRGGGEQFF
TRBV18 CASSLAGTDTQYF
TRBV6-5 CASSSRRVISPLHF
TRBV13 CASSFLSSGANVLTF
TRBV18 CASSPNGNQPQHF
TRBV27 CASSSRLAGPSYEQYF
TRBV21-1 CASNPSRGSTDTQYF
TRBV6-5 CASSYSGPIGEKLFF
TRBV7-2 CASSLFLGDGYTF
TRBV6-2/TRBV6-3 CASSYPRGGNQPQHF
TRBV7-9 CASSPKLAGYTF
TRBV5-1 CASSPGRLGEQYF
TRBV12-5 CASGLALGLTF
TRBV12-3/TRBV12-4 CASSLSQPQHF
TRBV2 CASSLTGTGDEQYF
TRBV18 CASSPAGTPGTDTQYF
TRBV5-4 CASSLARGGIGEKLFF
TRBV6-5 CASSYPGTAWETQYF
TRBV4-3 CASSQEALKGQFF
TRBV6-2/TRBV6-3 CASSPWTASNQPQHF
TRBV6-2/TRBV6-3 CASSNPRRAAYEQYF
TRBV10-3 CAISPGTWKDTEAFF
TRBV7-3 CASSTGTATHF
TRBV7-9 CASSFSGGALETQYF
TRBV1 CTSSQGRDSDYEQYF
TRBV6-2/TRBV6-3 CASSYFIGTGNQPQHF
TRBV9 CASSVAGIYGNTIYF